This TCR beta chain came from a study of early T cells in non-severe SARS-CoV-2 infection. Whole-study context: Sequencing was performed on bulk RNA from unsorted whole blood, leaving chains unpaired. Study results and limitations: Anti-spike CD8 responses were favored by VDJdb matching, which missed private and CD4 specificities.

Unique molecular identifiers were attached to individual cDNA molecules. Each CDR3 protein is one row after TCRdb ran MiXCR on the 5' RACE reads. The table has about 50,000 distinct CDR3 sequences, around 10% seen once. The germline CDR1 and CDR2 sequences are LGHNA and YNFKEQ. V was cut by 0 bases and J by 5 bases, with 14 bases left in between. CDR3 length equals 15 residues. This clonotype occurred a few times. Its target is unknown. The sequence was obtained from an adult who was a healthcare worker with PCR-confirmed SARS-CoV-2 infection or an uninfected control (not recorded which). The rearrangement links TRBV4-2 to TRBJ2-7; maybe TRBD2 (6 bases). The input for sequencing was whole blood, taken at baseline. This CDR3 is CASSQDRGGQDEQYF. The CDR3 region has the DNA TGTGCCAGCAGCCAAGACCGGGGAGGTCAGGACGAGCAGTACTTC.